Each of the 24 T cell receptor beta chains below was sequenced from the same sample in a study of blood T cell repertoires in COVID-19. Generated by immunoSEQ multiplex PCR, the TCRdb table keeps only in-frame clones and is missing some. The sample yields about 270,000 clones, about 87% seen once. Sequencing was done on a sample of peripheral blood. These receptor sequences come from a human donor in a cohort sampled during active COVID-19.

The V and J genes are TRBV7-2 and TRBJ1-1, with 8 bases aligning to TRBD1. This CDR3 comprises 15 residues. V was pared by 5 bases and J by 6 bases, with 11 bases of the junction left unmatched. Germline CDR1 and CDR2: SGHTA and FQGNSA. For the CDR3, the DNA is TGTGCCAGCAGCCCCCGGACAGGGTTCGGTGCTGAAGCTTTCTTT. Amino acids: CASSPRTGFGAEAFF.

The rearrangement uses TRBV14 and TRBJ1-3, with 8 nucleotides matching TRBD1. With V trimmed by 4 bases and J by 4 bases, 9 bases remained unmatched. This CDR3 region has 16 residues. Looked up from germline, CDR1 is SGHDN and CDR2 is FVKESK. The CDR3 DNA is TGTGCCAGCAGCCGCGCGACAGGGGCGTTCGGAAACACCATATATTTT. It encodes CASSRATGAFGNTIYF.

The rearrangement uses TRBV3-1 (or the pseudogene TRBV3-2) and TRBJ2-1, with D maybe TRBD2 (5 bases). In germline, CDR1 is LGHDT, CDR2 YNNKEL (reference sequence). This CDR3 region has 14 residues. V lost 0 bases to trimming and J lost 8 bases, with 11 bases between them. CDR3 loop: CASSQDPLADEQFF. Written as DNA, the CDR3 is TGTGCCAGCAGCCAAGATCCCCTAGCCGATGAGCAGTTCTTC.

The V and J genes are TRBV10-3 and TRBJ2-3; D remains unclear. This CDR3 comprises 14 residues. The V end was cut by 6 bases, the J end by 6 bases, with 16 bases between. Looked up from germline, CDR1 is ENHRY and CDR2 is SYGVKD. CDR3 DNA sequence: TGTGCCATCAGCCCCACCACCCCTGCGGATACGCAGTATTTT. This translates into CAISPTTPADTQYF.

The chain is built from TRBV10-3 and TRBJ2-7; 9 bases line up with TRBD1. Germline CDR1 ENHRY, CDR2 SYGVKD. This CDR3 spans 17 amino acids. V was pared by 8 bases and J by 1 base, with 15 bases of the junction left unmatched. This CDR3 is CAIFGGTPGQGSYEQYF. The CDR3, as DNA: TGTGCCATCTTCGGAGGGACCCCGGGACAGGGTTCCTACGAGCAGTACTTC.

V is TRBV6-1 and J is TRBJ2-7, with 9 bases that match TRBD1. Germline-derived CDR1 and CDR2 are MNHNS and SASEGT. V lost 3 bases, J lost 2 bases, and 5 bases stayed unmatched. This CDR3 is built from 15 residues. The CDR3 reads CASSDLQGATYEQYF. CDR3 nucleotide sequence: TGTGCCAGCAGTGATCTACAGGGGGCAACCTACGAGCAGTACTTC.

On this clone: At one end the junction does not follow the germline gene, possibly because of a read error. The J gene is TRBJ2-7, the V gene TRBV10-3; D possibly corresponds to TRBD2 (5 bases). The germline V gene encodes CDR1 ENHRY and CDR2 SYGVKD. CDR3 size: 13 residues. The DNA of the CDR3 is TGTGCCATCAATGAGGGATCTCGGGACGAGCAGTACTTC. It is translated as CAINEGSRDEQYF.

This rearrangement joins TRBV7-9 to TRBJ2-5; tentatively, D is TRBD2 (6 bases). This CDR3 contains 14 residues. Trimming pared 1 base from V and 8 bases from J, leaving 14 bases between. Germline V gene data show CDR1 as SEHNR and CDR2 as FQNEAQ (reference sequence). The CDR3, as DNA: TGTGCCAGCAGCTTAGATGGCGGGGCCTTCACCCAGTACTTC. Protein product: CASSLDGGAFTQYF.

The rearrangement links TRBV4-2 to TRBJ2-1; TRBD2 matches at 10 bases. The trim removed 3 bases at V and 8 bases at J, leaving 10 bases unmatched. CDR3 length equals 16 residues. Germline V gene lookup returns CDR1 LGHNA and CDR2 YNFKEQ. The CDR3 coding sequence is TGTGCCAGCAGCCACACTACTAGCGGGGTAGCGGATGAGCAGTTCTTC. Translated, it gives CASSHTTSGVADEQFF.

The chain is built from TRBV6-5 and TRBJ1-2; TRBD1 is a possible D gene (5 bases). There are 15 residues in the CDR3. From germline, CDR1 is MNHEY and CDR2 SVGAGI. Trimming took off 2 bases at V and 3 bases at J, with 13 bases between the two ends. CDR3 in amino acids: CASSYGRGVDYGYTF. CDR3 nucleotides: TGTGCCAGCAGTTACGGACGGGGGGTGGACTATGGCTACACCTTC.

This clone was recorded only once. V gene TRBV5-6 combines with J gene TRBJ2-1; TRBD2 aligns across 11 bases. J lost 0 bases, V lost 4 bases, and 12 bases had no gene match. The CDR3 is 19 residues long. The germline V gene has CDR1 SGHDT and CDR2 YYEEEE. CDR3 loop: CASSRRASGGPSSYNEQFF. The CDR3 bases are TGTGCCAGCAGCCGGAGGGCTAGCGGGGGGCCCAGCTCCTACAATGAGCAGTTCTTC.

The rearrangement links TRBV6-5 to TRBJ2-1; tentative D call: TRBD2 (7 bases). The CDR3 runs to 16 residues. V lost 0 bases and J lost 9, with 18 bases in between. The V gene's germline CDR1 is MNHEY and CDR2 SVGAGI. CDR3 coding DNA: TGTGCCAGCAGTTACTCGTGGGGGGGGGCTTTAGGTGAGCAGTTCTTC. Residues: CASSYSWGGALGEQFF.

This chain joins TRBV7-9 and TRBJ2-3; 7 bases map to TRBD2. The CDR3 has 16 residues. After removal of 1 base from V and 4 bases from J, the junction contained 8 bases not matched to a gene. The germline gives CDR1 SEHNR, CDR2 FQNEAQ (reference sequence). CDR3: CASSLVGGSDADTQYF. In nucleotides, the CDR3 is TGTGCCAGCAGCTTAGTGGGAGGGTCGGACGCAGATACGCAGTATTTT.

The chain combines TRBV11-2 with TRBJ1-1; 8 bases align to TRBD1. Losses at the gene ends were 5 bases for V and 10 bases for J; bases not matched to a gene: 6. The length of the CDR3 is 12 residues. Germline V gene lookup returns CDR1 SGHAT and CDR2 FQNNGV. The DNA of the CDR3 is TGTGCCAGCAGCCCAGACAGGGGCCCAGCTTTCTTT. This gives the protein CASSPDRGPAFF.

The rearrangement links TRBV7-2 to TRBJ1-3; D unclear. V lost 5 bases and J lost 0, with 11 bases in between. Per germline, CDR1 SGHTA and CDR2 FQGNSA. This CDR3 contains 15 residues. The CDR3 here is CASSPSAYSGNTIYF. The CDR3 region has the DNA TGTGCCAGCAGCCCCTCAGCGTACTCTGGAAACACCATATATTTT. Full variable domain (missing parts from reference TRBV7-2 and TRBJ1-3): GAGVSQSPSNKVTEKGKDVELRCDPISGHTALYWYRQSLGQGLEFLIYFQGNSAPDKSGLPSDRFSAERTGGSVSTLTIQRTQQEDSAVYLCASSPSAYSGNTIYFGEGSWLTVV.

The CDR3 nucleotides are TGTGCCAGCAGCTTAGGAGGGGGCTACGACGAAGCTTTCTTT. Its protein product is CASSLGGGYDEAFF. V gene TRBV7-9 combines with J gene TRBJ1-1; 7 positions agree with TRBD1. V shed 1 base, J shed 8 bases, and the junction held 7 bases outside the gene matches. This CDR3 contains 14 residues. Germline values: CDR1 SEHNR, CDR2 FQNEAQ (reference sequence). The variable domain in full, with the rest retrieved from reference TRBV7-9 and TRBJ1-1, is DTGVSQNPRHKITKRGQNVTFRCDPISEHNRLYWYRQTLGQGPEFLTYFQNEAQLEKSRLLSDRFSAERPKGSFSTLEIQRTEQGDSAMYLCASSLGGGYDEAFFGQGTRLTVV.

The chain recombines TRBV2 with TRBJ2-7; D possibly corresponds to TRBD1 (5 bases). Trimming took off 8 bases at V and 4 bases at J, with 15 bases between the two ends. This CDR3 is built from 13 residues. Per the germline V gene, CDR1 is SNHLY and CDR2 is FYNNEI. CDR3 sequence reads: CASAPQALYEQYF. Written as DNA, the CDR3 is TGTGCCAGCGCCCCACAGGCTCTGTACGAGCAGTACTTC.

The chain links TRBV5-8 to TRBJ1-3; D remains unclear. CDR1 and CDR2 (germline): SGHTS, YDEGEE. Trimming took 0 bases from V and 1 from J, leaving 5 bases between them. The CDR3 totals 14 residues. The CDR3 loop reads CASSLGRSGNTIYF. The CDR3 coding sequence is TGTGCCAGCAGCTTGGGGAGGTCTGGAAACACCATATATTTT.

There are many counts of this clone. The CDR3 nucleotides are TGTGCCACCAGCAGAGAACAGGCGGGGGCGAGTGGCTACACCTTC. Translation: CATSREQAGASGYTF. This rearrangement joins TRBV15 to TRBJ1-2; tentatively, D is TRBD1 (6 bases). The germline gives CDR1 LNHNV, CDR2 YYDKDF (reference sequence). This CDR3 contains 15 residues. V shed 0 bases and J shed 7 bases, with 15 bases lying between them.

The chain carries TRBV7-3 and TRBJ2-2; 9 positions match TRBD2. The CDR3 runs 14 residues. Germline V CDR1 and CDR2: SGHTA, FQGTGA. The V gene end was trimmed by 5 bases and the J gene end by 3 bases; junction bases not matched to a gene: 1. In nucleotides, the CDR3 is TGTGCCAGCAGCATAGCGGGAGACACCGGGGAGCTGTTTTTT. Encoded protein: CASSIAGDTGELFF.

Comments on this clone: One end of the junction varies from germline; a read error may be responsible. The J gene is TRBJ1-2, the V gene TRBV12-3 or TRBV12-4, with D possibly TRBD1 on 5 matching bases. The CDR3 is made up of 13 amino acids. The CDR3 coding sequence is TGTGCCAGCCGGGGGGGAGCTAAGTATGGCTACACCTTC. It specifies CASRGGAKYGYTF.

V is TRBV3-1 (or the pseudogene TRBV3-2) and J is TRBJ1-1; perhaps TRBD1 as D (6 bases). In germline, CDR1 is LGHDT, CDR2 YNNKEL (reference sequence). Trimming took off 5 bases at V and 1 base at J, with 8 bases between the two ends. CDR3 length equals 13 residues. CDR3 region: CASSDRTNTEAFF. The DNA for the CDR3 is TGTGCCAGCAGCGACAGGACGAACACTGAAGCTTTCTTT.

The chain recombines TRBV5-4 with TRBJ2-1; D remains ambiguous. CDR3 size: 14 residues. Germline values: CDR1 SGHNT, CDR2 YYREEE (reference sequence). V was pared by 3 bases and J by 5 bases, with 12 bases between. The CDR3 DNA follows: TGTGCCAGCAGCTCACCTATACGGGACAATGAGCAGTTCTTC. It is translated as CASSSPIRDNEQFF.

DNA of the CDR3: TGTGCCAGCAGCACGTCCAGACTAGCGGGAGTACGATACAATGAGCAGTTCTTC. This gives the protein CASSTSRLAGVRYNEQFF. The chain combines TRBV7-6 with TRBJ2-1, with 12 bases aligning to TRBD2. This CDR3 region has 18 residues. The ends lost 5 bases at V and 4 bases at J; junction bases unmatched: 12. In germline, CDR1 is SGHVS, CDR2 FNYEAQ.